Sequencing of this T cell receptor (beta chain) was carried out in a study of T cell repertoires in cytomegalovirus infection. Across the whole study: Public TCR beta signatures indicated both CMV infection and matching HLA type.

This clonotype came up many times. Its matching antigen is unknown. Trimming pared 3 bases from V and 7 bases from J, leaving 18 bases between. Germline values: CDR1 LNHDA, CDR2 SQIVND (reference sequence). The CDR3 extends over 15 amino acids. TCRdb reprocessed the reads via MiXCR and lists one record per CDR3 protein. This sample yields more than 200,000 distinct CDR3 sequences, of which around 8.7% are seen a single time; over 12% belongs to the top ten. General study findings and limits: People with CMV and the relevant HLA were identified by cumulative public TCR beta family frequency. Clonotype analysis showed dominance of the ex vivo response by HLA-C-restricted CMV-specific TCR beta clonotypes.

The rearrangement links TRBV19 to TRBJ1-1; D perhaps matches TRBD1 (6 bases). This clonotype was obtained from a human donor in good health (CMV status not recorded). Some clones in this sample may be carry-over from other donors' samples. Input material: PBMCs. CDR3 nucleotide sequence: TGTGCCAGTAGTATGTACAGGGATAGGGAGGGTGAAGCTTTCTTT. It codes for CASSMYRDREGEAFF.